Listed below are T cell receptor beta chains from one sample, sequenced in a study of T cell responses to AZD1222 COVID-19 vaccine. Data came from immunoSEQ multiplex PCR; TCRdb stores just in-frame clones and leaves some out. The table shows 180,000 or so clones, with about 89% occurring only once. The sequencing used peripheral blood, collected 28 days after the second AZD1222 dose. Receptors were obtained from an adult who received the AZD1222 COVID-19 vaccine. Both conserved end residues are part of each CDR3. A D gene is named only where the DNA matches it firmly. Size is omitted from some rows. Given values are once, few, many or a class for expanded clones.

>.|TRBV4-1|once|TRBJ1-2
TGCGCCAGCAGCCACCCCCCCAGAGGCCTCAAGGGCTACACCTTC
CASSHPPRGLKGYTF
>TRBD2|TRBV15|.|TRBJ2-1
TGTGCCACCAGCACCGACGAGCGGGGGGCCCCAATGGATGAGCAGTTCTTC
CATSTDERGAPMDEQFF
>.|TRBV28|.|TRBJ1-1
TGTGCCAGCAGCCCAGGGTACACTGAAGCTTTCTTT
CASSPGYTEAFF
>.|TRBV19|.|TRBJ1-2
TGTGCCAGTACCGCGAGGAGGGGCCGGGACTATGGCTACACCTTC
CASTARRGRDYGYTF
>.|TRBV7-3|once|TRBJ2-2
TGTGCCAGCAGACAGACACCCGGGACCGGGGAGCTGTTTTTT
CASRQTPGTGELFF
>TRBD1|TRBV27|.|TRBJ2-7
TGTGCCAGCAGTTTGGGACAGCGGCTACACGAGCAGTACTTC
CASSLGQRLHEQYF
>.|TRBV7-3|.|TRBJ1-2
TGTGCCAGCAGCTACTCGACCCCTGGGGGCTACACCTTC
CASSYSTPGGYTF
>.|TRBV29-1|once|TRBJ1-1
TGCAGCGTTGAAGATCTTGGGAGGCTGAACACTGAAGCTTTCTTT
CSVEDLGRLNTEAFF
>TRBD1|TRBV12-5|.|TRBJ2-1
TGTGCTAGTGGTCTCGGCCCTGGGACAGGGGGCGCAAAGTACAATGAGCAGTTCTTC
CASGLGPGTGGAKYNEQFF
>.|TRBV5-1|.|TRBJ2-3
TGCGCCAGCAGCTTGGTGGCAGGGTTTGAAGATACGCAGTATTTT
CASSLVAGFEDTQYF
>TRBD2|TRBV7-9|.|TRBJ2-3
TGTGCCAGCAGCTCCCCCTCCCCGGGTAGCGGGGCGAGAGATACGCAGTATTTT
CASSSPSPGSGARDTQYF
>TRBD1|TRBV6-1|.|TRBJ1-3
TGTGCCAGCAGTGCACAGGGGCCCGAAATAGGAAACACCATATATTTT
CASSAQGPEIGNTIYF
>.|TRBV19|.|TRBJ1-1
TGTGCCAGTAGTCCCACCGGGGGGAGGGTGGAAGCTTTCTTT
CASSPTGGRVEAFF
>.|TRBV29-1|.|TRBJ2-1
TGCAGCGTTGAACGGCCCGGCTCCTACAATGAGCAGTTCTTC
CSVERPGSYNEQFF
>.|TRBV5-1|.|TRBJ2-1
TGCGCCAGCAGCTTGGGAGCAGCCAGCTACAATGAGCAGTTCTTC
CASSLGAASYNEQFF
>TRBD1|TRBV27|few|TRBJ1-2
TGTGCCAGCAGTAGACAGGGTTATGGCTACACCTTC
CASSRQGYGYTF
>.|TRBV27|.|TRBJ1-6
TGTGCCAGCAGTTTCAAGGACAGAAATTCACCCCTCCACTTT
CASSFKDRNSPLHF
>TRBD2|TRBV18|.|TRBJ2-3
TGTGCCAGCTCAACGCTTGGTAGCGGGAACACAGATACGCAGTATTTT
CASSTLGSGNTDTQYF
>.|TRBV21-1|.|TRBJ1-1
TGTGCCAGCAGCACCCTATTAGGGAGGGATTTGAACACTGAAGCTTTCTTT
CASSTLLGRDLNTEAFF
>.|TRBV7-9|.|TRBJ2-3
TGTGCCAGCAGCCCGAGACACGCACTAGATACGCAGTATTTT
CASSPRHALDTQYF
>TRBD1|TRBV4-2|.|TRBJ2-3
TGTGCCAGCAGCCAAGATCCGACAGGGTGGGCTACGCAGTATTTT
CASSQDPTGWATQYF
>.|TRBV5-5|.|TRBJ1-5
TGTGCCAGCAGCTTGTTCGGTCAGCCCCAGCATTTT
CASSLFGQPQHF
>TRBD1|TRBV14|once|TRBJ2-1
TGTGCCAGCAGCCGAACAGGGGGCCGACAATATACTGAGCAGTTCTTC
CASSRTGGRQYTEQFF
>.|TRBV11-2|.|TRBJ1-1
TGTGCCAGCAGCTTAGATGTGAACACTGAAGCTTTCTTT
CASSLDVNTEAFF
>TRBD1|TRBV9|.|TRBJ2-3
TGTGCCAGCAGCCCCGAGACAGGGAGTGCAGATACGCAGTATTTT
CASSPETGSADTQYF
>.|TRBV7-9|.|TRBJ1-1
TGTGCCAGCAGCTCCAGGTTGGGGGGCACTGAAGCTTTCTTT
CASSSRLGGTEAFF
>.|TRBV7-2|.|TRBJ2-2
TGTGCCAGCAGCTCTCAACAAATCACCGGGGAGCTGTTTTTT
CASSSQQITGELFF
>.|TRBV19|many|TRBJ2-1
TGTGCCAGTAGTATTTCCGGGGATGAGCAGTTCTTC
CASSISGDEQFF
>.|TRBV19|.|TRBJ1-6
TGTGCCAGTTCAAGCGACTTCAACTCACCCCTCCACTTT
CASSSDFNSPLHF
>TRBD1|TRBV11-2|once|TRBJ1-2
TGTGCCAGCAGCTTAGTCGCAGGGGGTAACTATGGCTACACCTTC
CASSLVAGGNYGYTF
>TRBD2|TRBV5-1|.|TRBJ2-1
TGCGCCAGCAGCTTGGGGGGGACTAGCGGGAGTCATGAGCAGTTCTTC
CASSLGGTSGSHEQFF
>.|TRBV18|.|TRBJ1-1
TGTGCCAGCTCATCAGCGGGCCGGGGCACTGAAGCTTTCTTT
CASSSAGRGTEAFF
>.|TRBV5-1|.|TRBJ2-5
TGCGCCAGCAGCTTGACTTTGGAGACCCAGTACTTC
CASSLTLETQYF
>.|TRBV5-1|.|TRBJ2-3
TGCGCCAGCAGCTCTCCCCATAGGGATACGCAGTATTTT
CASSSPHRDTQYF
>.|TRBV6-5|.|TRBJ1-1
TGTGCCAGCAGAGAGGTATTCAACACTGAAGCTTTCTTT
CASREVFNTEAFF
>.|TRBV2|once|TRBJ2-3
TGTGCCAGCAGCGGGGGGCCGGACAGGGAAGACGGCACAGATACGCAGTATTTT
CASSGGPDREDGTDTQYF
>TRBD1|TRBV7-9|many|TRBJ1-2
TGTGCCAGCAGCCCCGGACAGGGGGCCGGGGGCTACACCTTC
CASSPGQGAGGYTF
>.|TRBV5-8|.|TRBJ1-3
TGTGCCAGCAGCGTCCGGACCTACGGAAACACCATATATTTT
CASSVRTYGNTIYF
>TRBD1|TRBV6-5|.|TRBJ1-2
TGTGCCAGCAGTACGGACAGGGGGCTCTATGGCTACACCTTC
CASSTDRGLYGYTF
>.|TRBV6-1|.|TRBJ1-3
TGTGCCAGCAGTGAAGCGCACAGTGGAGGAAACACCATATATTTT
CASSEAHSGGNTIYF
>TRBD1|TRBV4-1|.|TRBJ1-5
TGCGCCAGCAGGCGGACAGGAGGGAATTTTGGCAATCAGCCCCAGCATTTT
CASRRTGGNFGNQPQHF
>.|TRBV25-1|.|TRBJ1-4
TGTGCCAGCAGTAAGGGGTTGGTTACTAATGAAAAACTGTTTTTT
CASSKGLVTNEKLFF
>.|TRBV2|once|TRBJ1-2
TGTGCCAGCAGGGCCTGGGGCAGCCCTTATGGCTACACCTTC
CASRAWGSPYGYTF
>.|TRBV9|.|TRBJ2-5
TGTGCCAGCAGCGTATTCGAGACGAATCGCCAAGAGACCCAGTACTTC
CASSVFETNRQETQYF
>TRBD1|TRBV6-2/TRBV6-3|few|TRBJ2-7
TGTGCCAGCAGACCTCGACAGGGATTCTACGAGCAGTACTTC
CASRPRQGFYEQYF
>.|TRBV4-3|.|TRBJ1-3
TGCGCCAGCAGCCAAGACTCAGGAAACACCATATATTTT
CASSQDSGNTIYF
>.|TRBV30|.|TRBJ2-1
TGTGCCTGGAGCTTATTCGGCAATGAGCAGTTCTTC
CAWSLFGNEQFF
>TRBD1|TRBV13|.|TRBJ1-1
TGTGCCAGCAGCTTAGCCCCGGGACAGGGGGTCAGCACTGAAGCTTTCTTT
CASSLAPGQGVSTEAFF
>.|TRBV11-2|.|TRBJ1-1
TGTGCCAGCACCCTCGTCGGTGGCTCTGAAGCTTTCTTT
CASTLVGGSEAFF